Listed below are T cell receptor beta chains from one sample, sequenced in a study of cytomegalovirus exposure and HLA in healthy donors. Generated by immunoSEQ multiplex PCR, the TCRdb table keeps only in-frame clones and is missing some. The sample carries around 30,000 clones, 40% to 50% recorded once. Input material: PBMCs. Every receptor here comes from a woman aged 50 to 60 in good health and CMV-seronegative. Both conserved end residues are part of each CDR3. Each record gives: D gene, V gene, clone size, J gene, CDR3 DNA, CDR3 protein. The D gene is left open where the match is weak. Not every row has a clone size; where given, it reads once, few, many or a size class.

-,TRBV2,-,TRBJ1-2,TGTGCCAGCAACGTCGCCGGAGGCTATGGCTACACCTTC,CASNVAGGYGYTF
-,TRBV5-4,-,TRBJ1-1,TGTGCCAGCAGCTCCCAGACAGGACCCCATGAAGCTTTCTTT,CASSSQTGPHEAFF
TRBD1,TRBV9,few,TRBJ2-5,TGTGCCAGCAGCCCACCGGGACAGGAAGAGACCCAGTACTTC,CASSPPGQEETQYF
TRBD1,TRBV5-1,-,TRBJ1-2,TGCGCCAGCAGCACGGGACAGGGGGGGAATGGCTACACCTTC,CASSTGQGGNGYTF
TRBD1,TRBV10-3,few,TRBJ2-7,TGTGCCTCCCGGGACAGGGATGGCTACGAGCAGTACTTC,CASRDRDGYEQYF
-,TRBV2,-,TRBJ1-2,TGTGCCAACAGCGTAGGACAGTCCTATGGCTACACCTTC,CANSVGQSYGYTF
-,TRBV7-2,-,TRBJ2-7,TGTGCCAGCAGCTTAACGCTGATGACTACCTACGAGCAGTACTTC,CASSLTLMTTYEQYF
-,TRBV27,-,TRBJ1-2,TGTGCCAGCAGTCCCCGACAGGCCCTCTATGGCTACACCTTC,CASSPRQALYGYTF
TRBD2,TRBV7-3,few,TRBJ2-1,TGTGCCAGCAGCTTAACTCCCGGGACTAGCGGGAGAAATGAGCAGTTCTTC,CASSLTPGTSGRNEQFF
-,TRBV6-1,-,TRBJ2-5,TGTGCCAGCAGTGAATCGATGACAGTCCGTCAAGAGACCCAGTACTTC,CASSESMTVRQETQYF
TRBD2,TRBV28,-,TRBJ2-7,TGTGCCAGCCTCGGGGGGGGGCCTAGCTCCTACGAGCAGTACTTC,CASLGGGPSSYEQYF
-,TRBV30,few,TRBJ1-2,TGTGCCTGGAGTAAGGCCGGTCTAGGCTATGGCTACACCTTC,CAWSKAGLGYGYTF
-,TRBV11-2,-,TRBJ2-3,TGTGCCAGCAGCGTACAGGGCCGGGGCACAGATACGCAGTATTTT,CASSVQGRGTDTQYF
TRBD1,TRBV7-7,-,TRBJ2-3,TGTGCCAGCAGCTTGACAGGGAGCACAGATACGCAGTATTTT,CASSLTGSTDTQYF
TRBD2,TRBV2,-,TRBJ2-2,TGTGCCACCCTGGCGGGGGAGGACGGGGAGCTGTTTTTT,CATLAGEDGELFF
TRBD2,TRBV11-2,-,TRBJ2-2,TGTGCCAGCAGCCCTAGGGACTACCCGAACACCGGGGAGCTGTTTTTT,CASSPRDYPNTGELFF
-,TRBV27,-,TRBJ1-2,TGTGCCAGCAGTCCCATTCAGGGGAACTATGGCTACACCTTC,CASSPIQGNYGYTF
-,TRBV7-7,-,TRBJ2-1,TGTGCCAGCAGCTTAGGGAGAGTGAATGAGCAGTTCTTC,CASSLGRVNEQFF
-,TRBV15,-,TRBJ1-1,TGTGCCACCAGCAGACCCAGGGGAATCGGGAACACTGAAGCTTTCTTT,CATSRPRGIGNTEAFF
-,TRBV5-1,few,TRBJ2-7,TGCGCCAGCAGCTGGACGGGACTCCAAGCCCCCTACGAGCAGTACTTC,CASSWTGLQAPYEQYF
-,TRBV2,few,TRBJ1-2,TGTGCCAGCGCCGCACAGGGTGCCTTATTC,CASAAQGALF
TRBD1,TRBV27,-,TRBJ1-1,TGTGCCAGCAGTTTATCGTGGCAGGGGGACACTGAAGCTTTCTTT,CASSLSWQGDTEAFF
TRBD2,TRBV7-9,-,TRBJ2-1,TGTGCCAGCAGCCCAGATGCTAGCGGAGAATACAATGAGCAGTTCTTC,CASSPDASGEYNEQFF
-,TRBV15,-,TRBJ2-3,TGTGCCACCAGCAGAGATCCCGCGGAGGATACGCAGTATTTT,CATSRDPAEDTQYF
TRBD1,TRBV27,-,TRBJ1-2,TGTGCCAGCAGTTTAGGAGAGGGACAGGGGAGAGATGGCTACACCTTC,CASSLGEGQGRDGYTF
TRBD2,TRBV29-1,-,TRBJ2-3,TGCAGCGTTGATCCGACTAGCGGGACCGCAGATACGCAGTATTTT,CSVDPTSGTADTQYF
TRBD2,TRBV6-1,-,TRBJ2-1,TGTGCCAGCAGTGCGAAGGGTAGCGGGAGGGCCAGCAATGAGCAGTTCTTC,CASSAKGSGRASNEQFF
-,TRBV6-1,-,TRBJ2-2,TGTGCCAGCAGTGAAGGCAGGCTTCACACCGGGGAGCTGTTTTTT,CASSEGRLHTGELFF
TRBD1,TRBV10-1,-,TRBJ2-2,TGCGCCAGCAGACCCGGGACAGGGATTAACACCGGGGAGCTGTTTTTT,CASRPGTGINTGELFF
-,TRBV7-2,few,TRBJ2-7,TGTGCCAGCAGCTTAGTAGGTAGCGTTAGCTCCTACGAGCAGTACTTC,CASSLVGSVSSYEQYF
-,TRBV18,few,TRBJ2-7,TGTGCCAGCTCACCACCTGAATGGACAGCGCACTCCTACGAGCAGTACTTC,CASSPPEWTAHSYEQYF
TRBD1,TRBV29-1,-,TRBJ1-1,TGCAGCGCCGGCGGACAGGGATCTCCTGAAGCTTTCTTT,CSAGGQGSPEAFF
-,TRBV30,few,TRBJ1-2,TGTGCCTGGAGTGGGCAGGGAGGCGGGTATAACTATGGCTACACCTTC,CAWSGQGGGYNYGYTF
TRBD1,TRBV14,once,TRBJ2-7,TGTGCCAGCAGCCCCCGACAGGGTGCCGAGCAGTACTTC,CASSPRQGAEQYF
TRBD1,TRBV18,-,TRBJ1-1,TGTGCCAGCTCACCACCTCGACAGGGGGTCCCCGAAGCTTTCTTT,CASSPPRQGVPEAFF
-,TRBV27,-,TRBJ1-4,TGTGCCAGCAGTTTATCCCCCACACAGCCAACTAATGAAAAACTGTTTTTT,CASSLSPTQPTNEKLFF
TRBD2,TRBV7-3,-,TRBJ2-3,TGTGCCAGCCGAGCGGGAGCCCTTAGCACAGATACGCAGTATTTT,CASRAGALSTDTQYF
TRBD1,TRBV2,-,TRBJ2-5,TGTGCCAGCAGTTTGGGACAGGGGGCGCGGAAGACCCAGTACTTC,CASSLGQGARKTQYF
TRBD2,TRBV11-2,-,TRBJ2-1,TGTGCCAGCAGCACCGGGACTAGCGGGGGGGCGTCCTACAATGAGCAGTTCTTC,CASSTGTSGGASYNEQFF
TRBD2,TRBV10-3,-,TRBJ2-3,TGTGCCATCGCAACGGGACTAGCGGGGGGAACAGTCACAGATACGCAGTATTTT,CAIATGLAGGTVTDTQYF
TRBD1,TRBV10-3,few,TRBJ1-1,TGTGCCATCAGTGATCCTACAGGGGTGAGGACTGAAGCTTTCTTT,CAISDPTGVRTEAFF
TRBD1,TRBV19,-,TRBJ1-4,TGTGCCACTTCCCCCCGCCGGAGGACAGGGGGCGAAAAACTGTTTTTT,CATSPRRRTGGEKLFF
-,TRBV9,-,TRBJ2-5,TGTGCCAGCAGCGCCCAGGGGACCCCAGAGACCCAGTACTTC,CASSAQGTPETQYF
-,TRBV7-2,-,TRBJ1-1,TGTGCCAGCAGCTTAGCGCTTGAGGTTAGCACTGAAGCTTTCTTT,CASSLALEVSTEAFF
-,TRBV4-1,-,TRBJ2-1,TGCGCCAGCAGCCCCACAACCACCCTCTACAATGAGCAGTTCTTC,CASSPTTTLYNEQFF
-,TRBV5-1,-,TRBJ2-3,TGCGCCAGCAGCACGGCGGGCCGTCGCACAGATACGCAGTATTTT,CASSTAGRRTDTQYF
-,TRBV10-1,-,TRBJ2-7,TGCGCCAGCAGTGAGTCAGGCGGCAGGGAAGTAGTGCAGTACTTC,CASSESGGREVVQYF
TRBD2,TRBV6-5,-,TRBJ2-1,TGTGCCAGCAGTTACTGGCGGGGGGGCCATTATGAGCAGTTCTTC,CASSYWRGGHYEQFF
-,TRBV5-4,few,TRBJ2-6,TGTGCCAGCAGCCCTGCCCCTAACTCTGGGGCCAACGTCCTGACTTTC,CASSPAPNSGANVLTF
TRBD2,TRBV7-2,-,TRBJ2-5,TGTGCCAGCAGCTTAGCGGTGCTAGCGGGAGCAGAGACCCAGTACTTC,CASSLAVLAGAETQYF
-,TRBV27,-,TRBJ1-1,TGTGCCAGCAGTTCCAACTTGAACACTGAAGCTTTCTTT,CASSSNLNTEAFF
TRBD1,TRBV27,-,TRBJ1-2,TGTGCCAGCAGTTCTCCCGGGACAGGGGACTATGGCTACACCTTC,CASSSPGTGDYGYTF
TRBD1,TRBV7-8,few,TRBJ1-1,TGTGCCAGCAGCTTAAGGGGACAGGCGAACACTGAAGCTTTCTTT,CASSLRGQANTEAFF
TRBD1,TRBV5-1,-,TRBJ1-3,TGCGCCAGCAGCTTTGGACAGGAGGAGAGGGTATATTTT,CASSFGQEERVYF
-,TRBV5-5,-,TRBJ2-7,TGTGCCAGCAGCTTGGTTCTGAGCTCCTACGAGCAGTACTTC,CASSLVLSSYEQYF
TRBD1,TRBV30,-,TRBJ1-1,TGTGCCTGGATGGGACAGCGGTACACTGAAGCTTTCTTT,CAWMGQRYTEAFF
-,TRBV2,few,TRBJ1-5,TGTGCCAGCAAAGGGGCAGGCAATCAGCCCCAGCATTTT,CASKGAGNQPQHF
TRBD2,TRBV5-1,-,TRBJ2-7,TGCGCCAGCAGGAAACTAGCGGGAGGAACCTACGAGCAGTACTTC,CASRKLAGGTYEQYF
-,TRBV29-1,-,TRBJ2-7,TGCAGCGTGGTGATAGACTTGAGCTCCTACGAGCAGTACTTC,CSVVIDLSSYEQYF